This T cell receptor beta chain was sequenced for a study of cytomegalovirus exposure and HLA in healthy donors. The study, taken as a whole, reports: Rare TCR sequences predominated, though certain public TCRs were found in many donors.

V shed 5 bases and J shed 6 bases, with 6 bases lying between them. This CDR3 spans 11 amino acids. Germline CDR1 reads MNHEY; CDR2 reads SMNVEV (reference sequence). To note about this clone: Its antigen is not identified.

TCRdb keeps only in-frame clones here, not all; method: immunoSEQ multiplex PCR. The sample carries 200,000 to 250,000 clones, around 90% recorded once. The sample was PBMCs. This sequence originates from a woman aged 18-29 years in good health and CMV-seronegative. J is TRBJ2-3 and V is TRBV27; D unresolved. CDR3 nucleotides: TGTGCCAGCAGTCGCGAGGATACGCAGTATTTT. Translating gives CASSREDTQYF.